These T cell receptor beta chains were read from a single sample in a study of vaccination and CD4 T cells after COVID-19. TCRdb ran MiXCR on the PCR reads and lists one entry per CDR3 protein. The sample carries some 21,000 distinct CDR3 sequences, more than 45% recorded once. The sample was CD4+ T cells from blood, taken before SARS-CoV-2 vaccination. All receptors derive from a human donor who had recovered from COVID-19. The CDR3 runs from the conserved cysteine through the conserved F or W. The D gene is left open where the match is weak. For some rows the clone size is stated as once, few or many, or as a class when expanded; others skip it.

V: TRBV27
D: NA
J: TRBJ2-7
size: NA
length: 13
CDR3: CASSLIGGRGQYF
DNA: TGTGCCAGCAGTTTAATCGGAGGCCGGGGGCAGTACTTC

V: TRBV6-5
D: NA
J: TRBJ1-6
size: few
length: 13
CDR3: CASSYTMGSPLHF
DNA: TGTGCCAGCAGTTACACCATGGGATCGCCCCTCCACTTT

V: TRBV7-2
D: NA
J: TRBJ1-1
size: few
length: 12
CDR3: CASGDPDTEAFF
DNA: TGTGCCAGCGGCGACCCGGACACTGAAGCTTTCTTT

V: TRBV10-3
D: TRBD2
J: TRBJ2-1
size: NA
length: 14
CDR3: CAISPGLAENEQFF
DNA: TGTGCCATCAGCCCGGGACTAGCGGAAAATGAGCAGTTCTTC

V: TRBV19
D: NA
J: TRBJ1-1
size: NA
length: 13
CDR3: CASSPQGDAEAFF
DNA: TGTGCCAGTAGCCCACAGGGAGATGCCGAAGCTTTCTTT

V: TRBV6-1
D: NA
J: TRBJ1-2
size: NA
length: 14
CDR3: CASGPAGVLSGYTF
DNA: TGTGCCAGCGGCCCGGCAGGGGTTTTGTCTGGCTACACCTTC

V: TRBV10-3
D: NA
J: TRBJ2-3
size: NA
length: 14
CDR3: CAISESASTDTQYF
DNA: TGTGCCATCAGTGAATCAGCCTCCACAGATACGCAGTATTTT

V: TRBV20-1
D: NA
J: TRBJ2-7
size: NA
length: 14
CDR3: CSARDPGGRDEQYF
DNA: TGCAGTGCTAGAGACCCAGGCGGTAGGGACGAGCAGTACTTC

V: TRBV28
D: TRBD2
J: TRBJ2-3
size: NA
length: 16
CDR3: CASSLPLAGVGDTQYF
DNA: TGTGCCAGCAGTTTACCCCTAGCGGGAGTAGGAGATACGCAGTATTTT

V: TRBV12-3/TRBV12-4
D: TRBD1
J: TRBJ2-7
size: few
length: 13
CDR3: CASTSEGQGGQYF
DNA: TGTGCCAGCACCTCGGAGGGACAGGGGGGGCAGTACTTC

V: TRBV18
D: NA
J: TRBJ2-7
size: NA
length: 16
CDR3: CASSPRVTYSSYEQYF
DNA: TGTGCCAGCTCACCACGAGTTACCTACAGCTCCTACGAGCAGTACTTC

V: TRBV7-3
D: NA
J: TRBJ1-3
size: NA
length: 14
CDR3: CASSLGSSGNTIYF
DNA: TGTGCCAGCAGCTTAGGAAGCTCTGGAAACACCATATATTTT

V: TRBV7-2
D: NA
J: TRBJ2-5
size: NA
length: 11
CDR3: CAISLGETQYF
DNA: TGTGCCATCTCACTGGGAGAGACCCAGTACTTC

V: TRBV20-1
D: NA
J: TRBJ2-5
size: NA
length: 12
CDR3: CSARDLRATQYF
DNA: TGCAGTGCTAGAGATCTGCGCGCGACCCAGTACTTC

V: TRBV18
D: NA
J: TRBJ1-2
size: NA
length: 13
CDR3: CASSEDRNYGYTF
DNA: TGTGCCAGCTCAGAGGACAGAAACTATGGCTACACCTTC

V: TRBV5-1
D: TRBD1
J: TRBJ2-5
size: NA
length: 16
CDR3: CASSRTGTGGGETQYF
DNA: TGCGCCAGCAGCCGAACCGGGACAGGGGGGGGAGAGACCCAGTACTTC

V: TRBV5-1
D: NA
J: TRBJ2-5
size: NA
length: 14
CDR3: CASSLAALRETQYF
DNA: TGCGCCAGCAGCTTGGCTGCGCTTCGAGAGACCCAGTACTTC

V: TRBV20-1
D: NA
J: TRBJ1-5
size: NA
length: 14
CDR3: CSGLTGVSNQPQHF
DNA: TGCAGTGGTTTGACAGGAGTCAGCAATCAGCCCCAGCATTTT

V: TRBV5-4
D: TRBD1
J: TRBJ1-2
size: NA
length: 13
CDR3: CASSLGTGDGYTF
DNA: TGTGCCAGCAGCTTGGGGACAGGGGATGGCTACACCTTC

V: TRBV20-1
D: NA
J: TRBJ2-3
size: NA
length: 11
CDR3: CRGVGTDTQYF
DNA: TGCAGGGGGGTAGGCACAGATACGCAGTATTTT

V: TRBV20-1
D: TRBD2
J: TRBJ2-1
size: NA
length: 18
CDR3: CSAIRTSGRASFGNEQFF
DNA: TGCAGTGCTATACGGACTAGCGGGAGGGCCAGTTTCGGTAATGAGCAGTTCTTC